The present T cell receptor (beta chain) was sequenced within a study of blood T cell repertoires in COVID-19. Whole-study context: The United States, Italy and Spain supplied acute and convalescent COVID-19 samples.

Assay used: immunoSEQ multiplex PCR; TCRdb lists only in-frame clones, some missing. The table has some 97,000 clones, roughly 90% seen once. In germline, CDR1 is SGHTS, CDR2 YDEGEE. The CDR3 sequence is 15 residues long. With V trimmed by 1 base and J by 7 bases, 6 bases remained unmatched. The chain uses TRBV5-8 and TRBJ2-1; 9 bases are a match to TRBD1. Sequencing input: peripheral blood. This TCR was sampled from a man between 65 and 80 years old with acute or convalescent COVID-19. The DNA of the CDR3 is TGTGCCAGCAGCTTGAGGGACAGGGCACGAAATGAGCAGTTCTTC. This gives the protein CASSLRDRARNEQFF.